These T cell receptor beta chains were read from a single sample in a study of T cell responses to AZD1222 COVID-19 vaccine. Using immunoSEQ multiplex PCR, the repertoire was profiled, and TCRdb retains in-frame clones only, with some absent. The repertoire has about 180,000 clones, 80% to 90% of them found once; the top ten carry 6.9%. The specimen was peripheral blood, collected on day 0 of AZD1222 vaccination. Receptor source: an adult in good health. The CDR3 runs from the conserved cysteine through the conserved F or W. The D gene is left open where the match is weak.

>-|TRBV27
CASSFAGSSYEQYF
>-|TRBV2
CASSVLGQGRNTEAFF
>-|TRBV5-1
CASSLGTASEAFF
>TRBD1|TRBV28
CASRREQGSSYEQYF
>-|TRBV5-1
CASSLIGDPAAGSYEQYF
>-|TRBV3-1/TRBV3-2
CASSQDMVSSYEQYF
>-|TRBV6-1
CASSERQGNTGELFF
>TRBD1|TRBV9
CASSPRQGRSTEAFF
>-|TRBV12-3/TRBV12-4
CASLLGGGGIQYF
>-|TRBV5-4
CASSLAMGGYTF
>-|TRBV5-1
CASSLEGINEKLFF
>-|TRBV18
CASSPPSGVNTEAFF
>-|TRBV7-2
CASTATGQPRLQYF
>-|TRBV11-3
CASSSRGTDTQYF
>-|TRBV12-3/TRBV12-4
CASSLQGTVQYF
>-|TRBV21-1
CASSKDRKDRGRESNQPQHF
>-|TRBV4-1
CASSHQGWGNIQYF
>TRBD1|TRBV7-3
CASSPRGTGSGTEAFF
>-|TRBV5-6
CASSSQQGRPGELFF
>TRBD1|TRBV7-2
CASRQRARTGVIDSPLHF
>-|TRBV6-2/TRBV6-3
CASSYSIPGELFF
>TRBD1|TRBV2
CASSAGTGGGGANVLTF
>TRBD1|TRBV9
CASSKGGTAYGYTF
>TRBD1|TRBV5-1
CASSLSRQGEGTQYF
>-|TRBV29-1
CSVSQGHPGNTIYF
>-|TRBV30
CAGTSGRAPWGYGYTF
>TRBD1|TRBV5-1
CASSPDRGSEKLFF
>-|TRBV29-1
CSVEEYNEQFF
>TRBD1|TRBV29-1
CSGRQGNNEKLFF
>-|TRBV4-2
CASSQEGKLRGHEQYF
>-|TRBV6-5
CASSYLGGLNEQFF
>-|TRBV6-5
CASSYSSQSTNEKLFF
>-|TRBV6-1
CASSERGVSVSSPLHF
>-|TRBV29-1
CSVQRAEAFF
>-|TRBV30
CAWSVQGNTEAFF
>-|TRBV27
CASGSLNEQFF
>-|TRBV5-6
CASSPLGEAQPQHF
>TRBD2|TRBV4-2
CASSVNQLAMSTDTQYF
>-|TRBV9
CASSVFRDTQYF
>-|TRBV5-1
CASTVTGTLITDTQYF
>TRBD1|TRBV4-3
CASGPTGAVYEQYF
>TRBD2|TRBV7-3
CASSRMRAGGPNEQFF
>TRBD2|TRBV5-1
CASSLSSGGRTDTQYF
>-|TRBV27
CASSYQGRNEKLFF
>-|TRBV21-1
CASSIRGGDGERPDTQYF
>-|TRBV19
CASSTPRDKQETQYF
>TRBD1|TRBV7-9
CASNRRGQGIMEGYTF
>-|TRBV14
CASSHGKSGNTIYF
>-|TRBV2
CASRDSLNTEAFF
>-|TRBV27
CASSLYSPGPYEQYF